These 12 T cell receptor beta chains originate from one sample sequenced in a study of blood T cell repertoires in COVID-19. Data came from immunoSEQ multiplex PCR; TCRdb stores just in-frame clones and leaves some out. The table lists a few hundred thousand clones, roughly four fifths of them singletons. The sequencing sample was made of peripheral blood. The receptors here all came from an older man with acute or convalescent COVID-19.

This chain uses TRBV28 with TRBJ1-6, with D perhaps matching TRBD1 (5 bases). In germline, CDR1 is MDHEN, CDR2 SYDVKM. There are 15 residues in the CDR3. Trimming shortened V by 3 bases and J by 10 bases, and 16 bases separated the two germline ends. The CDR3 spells CASSLFRQGGSPLHF. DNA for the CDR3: TGTGCCAGCAGTTTGTTTAGGCAGGGTGGGTCACCCCTCCACTTT.

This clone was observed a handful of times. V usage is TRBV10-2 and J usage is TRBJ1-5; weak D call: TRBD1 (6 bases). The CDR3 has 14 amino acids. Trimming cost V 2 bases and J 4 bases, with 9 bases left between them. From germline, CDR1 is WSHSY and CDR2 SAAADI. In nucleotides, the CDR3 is TGCGCCAGCAGTGAGGCAGGGGTAAATCAGCCCCAGCATTTT. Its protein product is CASSEAGVNQPQHF.

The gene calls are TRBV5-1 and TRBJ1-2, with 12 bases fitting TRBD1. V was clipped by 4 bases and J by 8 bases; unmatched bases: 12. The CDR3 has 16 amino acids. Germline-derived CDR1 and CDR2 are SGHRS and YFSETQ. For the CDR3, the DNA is TGCGCCAGCAGCCCCGGGACAGGGGGCAAAACGGGAGGCTACACCTTC. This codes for CASSPGTGGKTGGYTF.

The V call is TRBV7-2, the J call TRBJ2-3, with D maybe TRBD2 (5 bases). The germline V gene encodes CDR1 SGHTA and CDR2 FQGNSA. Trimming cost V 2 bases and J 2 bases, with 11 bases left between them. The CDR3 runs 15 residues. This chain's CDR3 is CASSLRVGDTDTQYF. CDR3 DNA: TGTGCCAGCAGCTTACGGGTCGGGGACACAGATACGCAGTATTTT.

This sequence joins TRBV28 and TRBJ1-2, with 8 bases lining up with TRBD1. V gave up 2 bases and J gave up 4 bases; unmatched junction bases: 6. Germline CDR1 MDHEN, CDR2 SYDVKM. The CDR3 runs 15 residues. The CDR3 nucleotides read TGTGCCAGCAGTTTAGCCGGGACAGGCGCCTATGGCTACACCTTC. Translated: CASSLAGTGAYGYTF.

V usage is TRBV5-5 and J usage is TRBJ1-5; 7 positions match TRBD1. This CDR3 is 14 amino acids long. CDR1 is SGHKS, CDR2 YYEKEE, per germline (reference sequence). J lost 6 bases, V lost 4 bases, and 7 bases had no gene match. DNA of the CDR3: TGTGCCAGCAGCCGAGCACAGGGGACTCAGCCCCAGCATTTT. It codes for CASSRAQGTQPQHF.

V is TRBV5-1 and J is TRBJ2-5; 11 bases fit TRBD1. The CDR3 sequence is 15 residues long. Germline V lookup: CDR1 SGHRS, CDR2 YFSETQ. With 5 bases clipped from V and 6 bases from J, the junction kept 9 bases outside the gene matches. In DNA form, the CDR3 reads TGCGCCAGCAGTCCGGACAGGGGGCGCTTAAAGACCCAGTACTTC. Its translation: CASSPDRGRLKTQYF.

CDR3 DNA sequence: TGTGCCAGCAGCCCCGCCCTCGGGATCGGGGGCGGGGAGCTGTTTTTT. Encoded protein: CASSPALGIGGGELFF. V usage is TRBV5-4 and J usage is TRBJ2-2, with a weak D call TRBD2 (6 bases). The V end lost 4 bases, the J end lost 7 bases, and 20 bases lay between the germline ends. The germline CDR1 and CDR2 sequences are SGHNT and YYREEE (reference sequence). The CDR3 length is 16 residues.

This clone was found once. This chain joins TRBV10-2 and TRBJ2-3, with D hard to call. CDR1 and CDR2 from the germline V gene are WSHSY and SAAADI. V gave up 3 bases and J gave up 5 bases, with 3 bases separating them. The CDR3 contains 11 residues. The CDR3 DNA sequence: TGCGCCAGCAGTGATAGAGATACGCAGTATTTT. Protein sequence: CASSDRDTQYF.

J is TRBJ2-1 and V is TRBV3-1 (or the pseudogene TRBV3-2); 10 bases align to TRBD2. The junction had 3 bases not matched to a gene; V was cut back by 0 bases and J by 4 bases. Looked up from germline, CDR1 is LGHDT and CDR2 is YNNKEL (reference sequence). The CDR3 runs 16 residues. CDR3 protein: CASSQERLAGYNEQFF. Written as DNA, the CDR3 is TGTGCCAGCAGCCAAGAAAGACTAGCGGGTTACAATGAGCAGTTCTTC.

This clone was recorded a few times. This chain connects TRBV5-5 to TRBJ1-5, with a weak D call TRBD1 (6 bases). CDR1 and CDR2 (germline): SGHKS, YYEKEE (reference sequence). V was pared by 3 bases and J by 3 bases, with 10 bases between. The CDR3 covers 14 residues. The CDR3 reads CASSSGQLNQPQHF. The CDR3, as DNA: TGTGCCAGCAGCTCCGGACAGCTCAATCAGCCCCAGCATTTT.

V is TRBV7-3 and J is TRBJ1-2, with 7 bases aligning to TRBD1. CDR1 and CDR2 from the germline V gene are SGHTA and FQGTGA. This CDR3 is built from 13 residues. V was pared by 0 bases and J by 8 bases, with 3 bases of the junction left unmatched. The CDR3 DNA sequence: TGTGCCAGCAGCTTAACGTTAGGGGGCGGCTACACCTTC. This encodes CASSLTLGGGYTF.